This TCR beta chain comes out of a study of T cells after yellow fever vaccination. Study-wide results and caveats: Abundant bulk-population clonotypes could contaminate the FACS-sorted repertoires. The booster saw the reappearance of most primary-vaccination clones (roughly 96% CD4, around 88% CD8).

V was trimmed by 5 bases and J by 6 bases, leaving 17 bases between them. The CDR3 has 14 residues. CDR1 and CDR2 from the germline V gene are DFQATT and SNEGSKA (reference sequence). TCRdb called the 5' RACE reads again in MiXCR, with one record for every CDR3 protein. The sample gives around 600,000 distinct CDR3 sequences, more than 9% of which show up once; more than 13% is in the top ten. This clonotype has a handful of counts. The antigen is undetermined. V gene TRBV20-1 combines with J gene TRBJ2-1, with D tentatively TRBD1 or TRBD2 (6 bases each). The source is a man aged 25-40 years who received the YFV17D yellow fever vaccine. The sample consisted of PBMCs, taken on the day of the yellow fever booster vaccination. The CDR3: CSAQGTPGRNEQFF. As DNA, the CDR3 is TGCAGTGCTCAGGGGACTCCGGGGCGCAATGAGCAGTTCTTC.